This T cell receptor beta chain was recovered during a study of cytomegalovirus exposure and HLA in healthy donors. To note about this clone: As yet, its antigen is unknown.

Findings of the study overall: The authors later found most CMV-associated TCR beta chains appeared HLA-restricted. An analysis done earlier found most TCR beta V segments productive about 87% or about 30% of the time. It was reported that the classifier diagnosed cytomegalovirus status with high specificity and sensitivity in both the original and validation cohorts.

PCR amplification relied on 60 Vbeta primers (plus 13 Jbeta primers). The method was immunoSEQ multiplex PCR; TCRdb's version includes in-frame clones alone and lacks a portion of them. The table lists about 94,000 clones, over 65% of them singletons, with more than 0.6% in the top ten. The CDR3 is 16 amino acids. Trimming shortened V by 0 bases and J by 1 base, and 13 bases separated the two germline ends. The V gene's germline CDR1 is MNHEY and CDR2 SVGAGI. Sequences were obtained from PBMCs. The chain carries TRBV6-5 and TRBJ2-7; D gene uncertain. The receptor comes from an older woman in good health and CMV-seronegative. The CDR3 region is CASSYSATSLSYEQYF. The DNA for the CDR3 is TGTGCCAGCAGTTACTCGGCGACATCCCTGTCCTACGAGCAGTACTTC.